These 28 T cell receptor beta chains originate from one sample sequenced in a study of blood T cell repertoires in COVID-19. The data were produced by immunoSEQ multiplex PCR, yet TCRdb's version contains in-frame clones alone and is incomplete. The sample includes about 200,000 clones, 70% to 90% of them seen just once. The sample consisted of peripheral blood. Source of these receptors: a human donor in a cohort sampled during active COVID-19.

This clone was picked up one time. The CDR3: CASSLRQGNTGELFF. The CDR3, as DNA: TGTGCCAGCAGCTTAAGACAGGGAAACACCGGGGAGCTGTTTTTT. The chain has TRBV7-9 and TRBJ2-2; 7 nucleotides line up with TRBD1. Trimming cost V 2 bases and J 2 bases; bases outside gene matches: 2. This CDR3 comprises 15 residues. Germline-derived CDR1 and CDR2 are SEHNR and FQNEAQ (reference sequence).

The chain carries TRBV5-1 and TRBJ1-4; D might be TRBD1 (5 bases). CDR1 SGHRS and CDR2 YFSETQ come from the germline V gene. V lost 2 bases and J lost 7, with 15 bases in between. The CDR3 spans 15 residues. This CDR3 reads CASSLMGQGGEKLFF. As DNA, the CDR3 is TGCGCCAGCAGCTTAATGGGGCAGGGTGGTGAAAAACTGTTTTTT.

The chain carries TRBV10-3 and TRBJ2-7; TRBD2 is a possible D gene (7 bases). Germline CDR1 and CDR2: ENHRY and SYGVKD. The CDR3 consists of 13 residues. Trimming removed 10 bases from V and 5 bases from J, with 18 bases in between. The chain's CDR3 is CATLSGGKDEQYF. In DNA form, the CDR3 reads TGTGCCACCTTATCGGGGGGCAAAGACGAGCAGTACTTC.

V is TRBV2 and J is TRBJ1-5, with D unresolved. Between the trimmed V and J ends, which lost 1 base and 5 bases, there was a span of 12 bases. The CDR3 spans 15 residues. CDR1 is SNHLY and CDR2 is FYNNEI in the germline V gene. CDR3 nucleotides: TGTGCCAGCAGTGAAGTGGCGCTAGAACATCAGCCCCAGCATTTT. Its protein is CASSEVALEHQPQHF.

The gene calls are TRBV7-8 and TRBJ1-2; D gene unclear. CDR3 length: 14 residues. Trimming left V 6 bases short and J 4 bases short, with 15 bases between. The V gene's germline CDR1 is SGHVS and CDR2 FQNEAQ. The CDR3: CASSPREASYGYTF. The CDR3 nucleotides read TGTGCCAGCAGTCCGAGAGAGGCGTCCTATGGCTACACCTTC. Supplemented by reference TRBV7-8 and TRBJ1-2, the full variable domain reads GAGVSQSPRYKVAKRGQDVALRCDPISGHVSLFWYQQALGQGPEFLTYFQNEAQLDKSGLPSDRFFAERPEGSVSTLKIQRTQQEDSAVYLCASSPREASYGYTFGSGTRLTVV.

This chain joins TRBV10-2 and TRBJ1-5; no clear D. The CDR3 has 13 amino acids. The V gene lost 8 bases and the J gene lost 3 bases, with 11 bases spanning the gap. CDR1 WSHSY and CDR2 SAAADI come from the germline V gene. CDR3 loop: CASQNRNNQPQHF. In DNA form, the CDR3 reads TGCGCCAGCCAGAACAGAAACAATCAGCCCCAGCATTTT.

The chain has TRBV7-6 and TRBJ2-7, with 10 bases fitting TRBD1. V dropped 1 base and J dropped 2; count of bases not matched to a gene: 2. From germline, CDR1 is SGHVS and CDR2 FNYEAQ. This CDR3 region has 15 residues. The CDR3 protein is CASSLEDRGAYEQYF. The CDR3 DNA is TGTGCCAGCAGCTTAGAGGACAGGGGGGCCTACGAGCAGTACTTC.

The chain has TRBV18 and TRBJ2-5; 7 bases match TRBD2. CDR3 length equals 14 residues. Germline V gene lookup returns CDR1 KGHSH and CDR2 LQKENI. V was clipped by 3 bases and J by 6 bases; unmatched bases: 7. CDR3 protein: CASSPGLEGKTQYF. The CDR3 coding sequence is TGTGCCAGCTCACCCGGACTAGAAGGCAAGACCCAGTACTTC.

This sequence joins TRBV14 and TRBJ2-7; no clear D. V shed 3 bases and J shed 2 bases, with 11 bases lying between them. This CDR3 is built from 14 residues. Germline V CDR1 and CDR2: SGHDN, FVKESK. The CDR3 sequence: CASSHRFSPYEQYF. The CDR3 DNA reads as TGTGCCAGCAGCCACCGTTTTTCCCCCTACGAGCAGTACTTC.

The chain joins TRBV27 to TRBJ1-2, with D possibly TRBD1 on 5 matching bases. Germline V lookup: CDR1 MNHEY, CDR2 SMNVEV (reference sequence). The ends were cut back, 6 bases at V and 7 bases at J, with 21 bases in the middle. The CDR3 runs 15 residues. CDR3 coding DNA: TGTGCCAGCAGCCCGGGGGGAGGACGCGCTATTGGCTACACCTTC. Amino acids: CASSPGGGRAIGYTF.

The chain couples TRBV2 to TRBJ2-2, with a tentative D call TRBD1 (5 bases). CDR1 and CDR2 from the germline V gene are SNHLY and FYNNEI. V lost 5 bases and J 5 bases, leaving 24 bases between the germline ends. There are 18 residues in the CDR3. For the CDR3, the DNA is TGTGCCAGCAGTCTAGACAGACCTTCCTCCCGAGGAACCGGGGAGCTGTTTTTT. Translation: CASSLDRPSSRGTGELFF.

J is TRBJ2-7 and V is TRBV29-1, with D possibly matching TRBD2 (6 bases). The germline V and J ends were trimmed by 4 bases and 4 bases, with 11 bases remaining between them. The CDR3 contains 12 residues. CDR1 and CDR2 (germline): SQVTM, ANQGSEA. CDR3 protein: CSVGPGEYEQYF. DNA of the CDR3: TGCAGCGTTGGCCCGGGGGAGTACGAGCAGTACTTC.

In the case of this clone: This sample also contains other DNA sequences that code for the same CDR3. Written as DNA, the CDR3 is TGTGCCAGCAGCTTAGGCAGGTACGAGCAGTACTTC. As protein: CASSLGRYEQYF. The rearrangement uses TRBV7-9 and TRBJ2-7; D unresolved. This CDR3 is built from 12 residues. In germline, CDR1 is SEHNR, CDR2 FQNEAQ (reference sequence). Trimming left V 1 base short and J 4 bases short, with 5 bases between.

The rearrangement uses TRBV5-1 and TRBJ2-5; no reliable D call. V lost 0 bases to trimming and J lost 2 bases, with 5 bases between them. The CDR3 consists of 13 residues. Germline V CDR1 and CDR2: SGHRS, YFSETQ. DNA of the CDR3: TGCGCCAGCAGCTTGGATCATCAAGAGACCCAGTACTTC. Amino acid sequence: CASSLDHQETQYF.

The CDR3 loop is CASSQVFGGGGYTF. The DNA for the CDR3 is TGTGCCAGCAGCCAAGTATTCGGGGGTGGGGGCTACACCTTC. This sequence joins TRBV3-1 (or the pseudogene TRBV3-2) and TRBJ1-2; possible D gene TRBD1, 5 bases. V was shortened by 1 base and J by 8 bases, with 14 bases between the two germline ends. In germline, CDR1 is LGHDT, CDR2 YNNKEL (reference sequence). The CDR3 is 14 amino acids.

The V call is TRBV19, the J call TRBJ2-3; 7 nucleotides align to TRBD1. V trimming: 6 bases; J trimming: 5 bases; junction bases outside the gene matches: 2. The CDR3 contains 12 residues. Germline V gene lookup returns CDR1 LNHDA and CDR2 SQIVND (reference sequence). This CDR3 is CASRRQGDTQYF. DNA of the CDR3: TGTGCCAGTAGGAGACAGGGAGATACGCAGTATTTT.

The J gene is TRBJ1-1, the V gene TRBV7-9; 9 nucleotides match TRBD1. Germline V gene lookup returns CDR1 SEHNR and CDR2 FQNEAQ (reference sequence). This CDR3 region has 17 residues. Losses at the gene ends were 1 base for V and 3 bases for J; bases not matched to a gene: 9. The CDR3 DNA is TGTGCCAGCAGCTTAGAAGGACAGGGGCGAATGGACACTGAAGCTTTCTTT. Translating it yields CASSLEGQGRMDTEAFF.

This chain uses TRBV30 with TRBJ1-1; no clear D gene. Trimming took off 2 bases at V and 2 bases at J, with 6 bases between the two ends. The CDR3 covers 12 residues. Looked up from germline, CDR1 is GTSNPN and CDR2 is SVGIG (reference sequence). CDR3 region: CAWSRVNTEAFF. The CDR3 bases are TGTGCCTGGAGTCGGGTCAACACTGAAGCTTTCTTT.

V and J are TRBV5-1 and TRBJ2-7; D perhaps matches TRBD2 (5 bases). The CDR3 has 15 residues. Germline V gives CDR1 SGHRS, CDR2 YFSETQ. V was shortened by 0 bases and J by 2 bases, with 12 bases between the two germline ends. CDR3 loop: CASSLVGVTAYEQYF. CDR3 nucleotide sequence: TGCGCCAGCAGCTTGGTCGGGGTCACGGCCTACGAGCAGTACTTC. The whole variable domain, filled in from reference TRBV5-1 and TRBJ2-7, reads KAGVTQTPRYLIKTRGQQVTLSCSPISGHRSVSWYQQTPGQGLQFLFEYFSETQRNKGNFPGRFSGRQFSNSRSEMNVSTLELGDSALYLCASSLVGVTAYEQYFGPGTRLTVT.

The chain links TRBV27 to TRBJ2-7; D ambiguous. The CDR3 consists of 14 residues. V lost 0 bases and J lost 5, with 11 bases in between. Germline values: CDR1 MNHEY, CDR2 SMNVEV (reference sequence). The DNA of the CDR3 is TGTGCCAGCAGTTTATCCCTCCGAGTCCACGAGCAGTACTTC. Translated, it gives CASSLSLRVHEQYF.

The chain couples TRBV4-1 to TRBJ2-2; D might be TRBD1 (6 bases). Germline V gives CDR1 MGHRA, CDR2 YSYEKL. V lost 2 bases and J 2 bases, leaving 9 bases between the germline ends. The CDR3 length is 15 residues. CDR3 amino acids: CASSQSRGNTGELFF. For the CDR3, the DNA is TGCGCCAGCAGCCAAAGCAGGGGAAACACCGGGGAGCTGTTTTTT.

The V gene is TRBV18, the J gene TRBJ2-7; possible D gene TRBD2, 7 bases. This CDR3 has 14 amino acids. Trimming cost V 4 bases and J 6 bases, with 16 bases left between them. Germline values: CDR1 KGHSH, CDR2 LQKENI. The CDR3 DNA is TGTGCCAGCTCACGGGGGGGCGAGTCAGTCGAGCAGTACTTC. Translation: CASSRGGESVEQYF.

The genes are TRBV27 and TRBJ1-5; D may be TRBD1 (5 bases). V was shortened by 2 bases and J by 4 bases, with 9 bases between the two germline ends. Germline V gene sequence: CDR1 MNHEY, CDR2 SMNVEV (reference sequence). The CDR3 covers 14 residues. The CDR3 DNA reads as TGTGCCAGCAGTTTAGGGCCAGGGAATCAGCCCCAGCATTTT. It specifies CASSLGPGNQPQHF.

The V and J genes are TRBV9 and TRBJ1-6, with unresolved D. V lost 0 bases to trimming and J lost 7 bases, with 5 bases between them. Germline loops: CDR1 SGDLS, CDR2 YYNGEE. CDR3 size: 13 residues. The CDR3 spells CASSVGGNSPLHF. The CDR3 region has the DNA TGTGCCAGCAGCGTAGGAGGGAATTCACCCCTCCACTTT.

The chain has TRBV28 and TRBJ2-7; 10 positions match TRBD2. The junction had 14 bases not matched to a gene; V was cut back by 1 base and J by 5 bases. The CDR3 contains 18 residues. Germline CDR1 MDHEN, CDR2 SYDVKM. The CDR3 DNA sequence: TGTGCCAGCAGTTTATTAAGTCGCGCTAGCGGGAGAAGGAACGAGCAGTACTTC. It specifies CASSLLSRASGRRNEQYF.

V is TRBV5-6 and J is TRBJ2-7; 7 bases map to TRBD1. This CDR3 is built from 13 residues. Germline CDR1 is SGHDT and CDR2 is YYEEEE. The V segment lost 4 bases and the J segment 2 bases; nucleotides outside the gene matches: 3. In DNA, the CDR3 is TGTGCCAGCAGCCGACAGGGCACCTACGAGCAGTACTTC. Amino acid sequence: CASSRQGTYEQYF.

The chain is built from TRBV28 and TRBJ2-3, with D possibly being TRBD1 (6 bases). V lost 5 bases and J lost 4, with 16 bases in between. The germline V gene has CDR1 MDHEN and CDR2 SYDVKM. The CDR3 loop spans 15 amino acids. CDR3 amino acids: CASSPRTVFPDTQYF. The DNA for the CDR3 is TGTGCCAGCAGTCCAAGGACAGTCTTCCCAGATACGCAGTATTTT.

The genes are TRBV12-3 or TRBV12-4 and TRBJ2-7; D is unclear. The CDR3 has 12 residues. The V end was cut by 2 bases, the J end by 3 bases, with 5 bases between. The CDR3 loop is CASSLLIYEQYF. The CDR3 DNA sequence: TGTGCCAGCAGTTTACTTATCTACGAGCAGTACTTC.